This entry is about one T cell receptor (beta chain). Losses at the gene ends were 4 bases for V and 10 bases for J; bases not matched to a gene: 3. Germline V gene lookup returns CDR1 GTSNPN and CDR2 SVGIG (reference sequence). The CDR3 is 11 amino acids. This record comes from a study of blood T cell repertoires in COVID-19. Repertoires were generated with immunoSEQ multiplex PCR, while TCRdb's copy carries only in-frame clones and drops some. The profile shows over 110,000 clones, about 90% of them singletons. V and J are TRBV30 and TRBJ2-1; 8 nucleotides line up with TRBD1. Input material: peripheral blood. The receptor comes from a woman aged 45-59 years with acute or convalescent COVID-19. The CDR3 nucleotides are TGTGCCTGGAAGGACAGGGCGGAGCAGTTCTTC. This translates into CAWKDRAEQFF.